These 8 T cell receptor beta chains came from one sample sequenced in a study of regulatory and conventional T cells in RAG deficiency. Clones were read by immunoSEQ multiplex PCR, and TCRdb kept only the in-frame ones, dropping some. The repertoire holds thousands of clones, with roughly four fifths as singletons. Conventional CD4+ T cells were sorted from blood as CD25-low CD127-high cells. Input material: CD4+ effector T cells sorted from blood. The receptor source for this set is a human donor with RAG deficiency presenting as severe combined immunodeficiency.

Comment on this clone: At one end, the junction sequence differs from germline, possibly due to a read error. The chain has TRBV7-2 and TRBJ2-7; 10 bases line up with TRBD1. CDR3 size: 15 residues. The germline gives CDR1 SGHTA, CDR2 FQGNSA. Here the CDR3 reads CASSEGQGRSHEQYF. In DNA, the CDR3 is TGTGCCAGCAGTGAGGGACAGGGGCGCTCCCACGAGCAGTACTTC. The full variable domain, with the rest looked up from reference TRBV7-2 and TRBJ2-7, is GAGVSQSPSNKVTEKGKDVELRCDPISGHTALYWYRQSLGQGLEFLIYFQGNSAPDKSGLPSDRFSAERTGGSVSTLTIQRTQQEDSAVYLCASSEGQGRSHEQYFGPGTRLTVT.

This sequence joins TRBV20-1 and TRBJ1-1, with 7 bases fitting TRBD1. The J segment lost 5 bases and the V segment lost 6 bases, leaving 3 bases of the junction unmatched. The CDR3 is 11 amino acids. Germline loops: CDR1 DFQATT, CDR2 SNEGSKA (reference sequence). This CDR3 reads CSAPDRTEAFF. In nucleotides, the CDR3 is TGCAGTGCCCCGGACAGGACTGAAGCTTTCTTT.

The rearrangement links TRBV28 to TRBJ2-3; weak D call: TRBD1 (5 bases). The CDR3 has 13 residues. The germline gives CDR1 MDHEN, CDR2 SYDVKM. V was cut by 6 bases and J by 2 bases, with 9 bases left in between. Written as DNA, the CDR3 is TGTGCCAGCAGGCGACAGTTCACAGATACGCAGTATTTT. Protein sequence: CASRRQFTDTQYF.

The CDR3 nucleotides read TGTGCTAGTGGCCCCCGAAATGAGCAGTTCTTC. Amino acids: CASGPRNEQFF. The chain carries TRBV12-5 and TRBJ2-1; no reliable D call. Germline lookup yields CDR1 LGHNT and CDR2 FRNRAP. Trimming cost V 6 bases and J 7 bases, with 7 bases left between them. The length of the CDR3 is 11 residues. Full variable domain (outside the CDR3, taken from reference TRBV12-5 and TRBJ2-1): DARVTQTPRHKVTEMGQEVTMRCQPILGHNTVFWYRQTMMQGLELLAYFRNRAPLDDSGMPKDRFSAEMPDATLATLKIQPSEPRDSAVYFCASGPRNEQFFGPGTRLTVL.

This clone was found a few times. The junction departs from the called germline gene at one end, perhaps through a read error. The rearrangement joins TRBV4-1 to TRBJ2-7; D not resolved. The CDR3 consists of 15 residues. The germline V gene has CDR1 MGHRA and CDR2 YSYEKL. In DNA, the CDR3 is TGTGCCAGCAGCCAAGTCGGGCAGGTTGTCCACGAGCAGTACTTC. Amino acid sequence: CASSQVGQVVHEQYF.

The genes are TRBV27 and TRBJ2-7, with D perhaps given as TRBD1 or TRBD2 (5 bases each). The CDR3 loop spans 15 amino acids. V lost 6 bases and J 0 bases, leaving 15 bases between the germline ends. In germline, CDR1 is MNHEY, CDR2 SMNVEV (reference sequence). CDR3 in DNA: TGTGCCAGCAGCCACCGTGGGACCGCCTCCTACGAGCAGTACTTC. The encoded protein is CASSHRGTASYEQYF.

In DNA, the CDR3 is TGTGCCACCAGCAGATACCCCTCCTACGAGCAGTACTTC. Amino acids: CATSRYPSYEQYF. This chain joins TRBV15 and TRBJ2-7; D is undetermined. Germline V lookup: CDR1 LNHNV, CDR2 YYDKDF (reference sequence). Trimming removed 2 bases from V and 0 bases from J, with 5 bases in between. The CDR3 extends over 13 amino acids.

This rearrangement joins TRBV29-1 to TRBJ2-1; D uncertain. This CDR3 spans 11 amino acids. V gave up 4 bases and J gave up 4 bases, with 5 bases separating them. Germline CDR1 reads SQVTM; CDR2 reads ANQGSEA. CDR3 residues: CSVVTYNEQFF. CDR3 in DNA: TGCAGCGTTGTAACGTACAATGAGCAGTTCTTC.